This TCR beta chain derives from a study of cytomegalovirus exposure and HLA in healthy donors. Across the whole study: Earlier work reported approximately 110 million unique TCR beta sequences from about 190 million T cells. Regarding the study as a whole: Rarity characterized most TCR sequences, yet some public TCRs appeared in many donors. Previously analyzed data showed that most TCR beta V segments were productive at a frequency of about 87% or about 30%.

The PCR made use of 60 Vbeta and 13 Jbeta primers. Some clones are missing from TCRdb's copy, which holds only in-frame ones; the method was immunoSEQ multiplex PCR. The table records roughly 150,000 clones, around 85% of them present only once. V was pared by 2 bases and J by 2 bases, with 12 bases between. CDR1 is MDHEN, CDR2 SYDVKM, per germline. The CDR3 runs 16 residues. For this clone: No antigen is known for it.

The rearrangement links TRBV28 to TRBJ1-4, with D possibly TRBD1 on 5 matching bases. The source is a boy aged 2 to 9 in good health and CMV-seronegative. Sequenced material: PBMCs. In nucleotides, the CDR3 is TGTGCCAGCAGTTTAAGGGACTCGTGGACTAATGAAAAACTGTTTTTT. Protein product: CASSLRDSWTNEKLFF.